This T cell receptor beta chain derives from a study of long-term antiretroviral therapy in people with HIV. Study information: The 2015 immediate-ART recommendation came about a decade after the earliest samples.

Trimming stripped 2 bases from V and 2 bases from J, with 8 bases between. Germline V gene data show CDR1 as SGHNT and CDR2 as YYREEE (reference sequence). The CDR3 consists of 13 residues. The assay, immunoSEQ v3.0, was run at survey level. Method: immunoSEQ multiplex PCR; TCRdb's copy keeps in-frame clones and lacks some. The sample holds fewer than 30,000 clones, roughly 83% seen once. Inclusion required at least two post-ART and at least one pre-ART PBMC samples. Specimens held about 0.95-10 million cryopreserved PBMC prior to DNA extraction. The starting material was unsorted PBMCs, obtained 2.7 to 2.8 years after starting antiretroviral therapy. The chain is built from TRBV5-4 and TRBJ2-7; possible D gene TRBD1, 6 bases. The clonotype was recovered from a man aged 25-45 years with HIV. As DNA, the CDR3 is TGTGCCAGCAGCTTTGAGGGGGCCTACGAGCAGTACTTC. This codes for CASSFEGAYEQYF.